The 20 T cell receptor beta chains in this list originate from one sample, sequenced in a study of T cell responses to AZD1222 COVID-19 vaccine. Produced via immunoSEQ multiplex PCR; TCRdb's table is partial and in-frame only. Among tens of thousands of clones listed, 90% to 95% were seen once. The sample in question was peripheral blood, obtained 28 days after the second AZD1222 dose. Every receptor here comes from an adult who received the AZD1222 COVID-19 vaccine.

The chain combines TRBV10-3 with TRBJ2-7; possible D gene TRBD1, 6 bases. V shed 6 bases and J shed 4 bases, with 13 bases lying between them. The CDR3 loop spans 13 amino acids. Germline V gene sequence: CDR1 ENHRY, CDR2 SYGVKD. The CDR3 is CAIRPEGGYEQYF. The DNA for the CDR3 is TGTGCCATCAGACCAGAAGGGGGTTACGAGCAGTACTTC.

The J gene is TRBJ2-7, the V gene TRBV5-1; TRBD1 is a possible D gene (6 bases). The germline V and J ends were trimmed by 1 base and 0 bases, with 8 bases remaining between them. The CDR3 is 14 residues long. Germline V gene lookup returns CDR1 SGHRS and CDR2 YFSETQ. The CDR3 DNA sequence: TGCGCCAGCAGCTTGCGGGACACCTCCTACGAGCAGTACTTC. Translating it yields CASSLRDTSYEQYF.

The rearrangement links TRBV28 to TRBJ1-2, with 9 positions matching TRBD1. J was trimmed by 0 bases and V by 6 bases; bases with no gene match: 11. Germline-derived CDR1 and CDR2 are MDHEN and SYDVKM. CDR3 length: 17 amino acids. The CDR3 DNA is TGTGCCAGCAGCATAGTGACAGGGGGGTTTCCTAACTATGGCTACACCTTC. Encoded protein: CASSIVTGGFPNYGYTF.

CDR3 amino acids: CASSLGLGADNTEAFF. CDR3 DNA sequence: TGTGCCAGCAGTTTAGGATTAGGAGCGGATAACACTGAAGCTTTCTTT. This rearrangement joins TRBV27 to TRBJ1-1; D ambiguous. The CDR3 totals 16 residues. Germline V gives CDR1 MNHEY, CDR2 SMNVEV (reference sequence). Trimming shortened V by 2 bases and J by 2 bases, and 15 bases separated the two germline ends.

This clone has just one count. The genes are TRBV7-2 and TRBJ1-2, with 8 positions matching TRBD1. The V gene's germline CDR1 is SGHTA and CDR2 FQGNSA. The CDR3 length is 14 residues. V lost 0 bases and J lost 9; bases outside the gene matches: 6. As DNA, the CDR3 is TGTGCCAGCAGCTTAGCGAAAACAGGGGGAAGCTACACCTTC. This codes for CASSLAKTGGSYTF.

The rearrangement joins TRBV7-2 to TRBJ2-6; 7 bases are shared with TRBD2. Germline trimming cut 3 bases from V and 0 bases from J; bases unmatched to any gene: 5. The CDR3 contains 17 residues. Germline V CDR1 and CDR2: SGHTA, FQGNSA. In nucleotides, the CDR3 is TGTGCCAGCAGCTTGAGGGGCGGGGGCTCTGGGGCCAACGTCCTGACTTTC. Translating gives CASSLRGGGSGANVLTF.

The chain is built from TRBV11-3 and TRBJ2-7; 10 nucleotides agree with TRBD2. Germline CDR1 SGHNT, CDR2 YENEEA. The CDR3 is made up of 15 amino acids. After removal of 0 bases from V and 3 bases from J, the junction contained 2 bases not matched to a gene. CDR3 sequence (DNA): TGTGCCAGCAGCTTAGAAGCGGGGGGGCTCTACGAGCAGTACTTC. It yields the protein CASSLEAGGLYEQYF.

The chain carries TRBV7-3 and TRBJ2-5; tentative D call: TRBD2 (5 bases). Trimming cost V 3 bases and J 1 base, with 15 bases left between them. Germline CDR1 reads SGHTA; CDR2 reads FQGTGA. This CDR3 comprises 16 residues. CDR3 residues: CASSLGLLAPQETQYF. CDR3 nucleotides: TGTGCCAGCAGCTTGGGCCTTCTAGCCCCCCAAGAGACCCAGTACTTC.

The V and J genes are TRBV28 and TRBJ1-2, with 7 bases that match TRBD1. With 2 bases clipped from V and 6 bases from J, the junction kept 15 bases outside the gene matches. CDR3 length equals 17 residues. Germline V gene lookup returns CDR1 MDHEN and CDR2 SYDVKM. Here the CDR3 DNA reads TGTGCCAGCAGTTTAGACCAGGTTAAGGGGGCAGGGGATGGCTACACCTTC. Protein product: CASSLDQVKGAGDGYTF.

The chain uses TRBV6-1 and TRBJ1-4, with 7 bases that match TRBD1. Germline loops: CDR1 MNHNS, CDR2 SASEGT. V gave up 0 bases and J gave up 8 bases; unmatched junction bases: 6. CDR3 length: 15 amino acids. CDR3 DNA: TGTGCCAGCAGTGAAGCGCAGGGGGAGCTGGAAAAACTGTTTTTT. This translates into CASSEAQGELEKLFF.

The V and J genes are TRBV5-5 and TRBJ1-5, with 7 positions matching TRBD1. Germline CDR1 and CDR2: SGHKS and YYEKEE (reference sequence). The length of the CDR3 is 15 residues. The V and J ends lost 4 bases and 4 bases, in that order; junction bases with no gene match: 8. The CDR3 DNA reads as TGTGCCAGCAGCGGGCGAACAGGGGAAAATCAGCCCCAGCATTTT. Protein product: CASSGRTGENQPQHF. Variable domain in full (rest from reference TRBV5-5 and TRBJ1-5): DAGVTQSPTHLIKTRGQQVTLRCSPISGHKSVSWYQQVLGQGPQFIFQYYEKEERGRGNFPDRFSARQFPNYSSELNVNALLLGDSALYLCASSGRTGENQPQHFGDGTRLSIL.

The rearrangement uses TRBV13 and TRBJ1-1, with D maybe TRBD1 (5 bases). This CDR3 is built from 15 residues. The germline CDR1 and CDR2 sequences are PRHDT and FYEKMQ (reference sequence). Trimming removed 5 bases from V and 0 bases from J, with 13 bases in between. The CDR3 region is CASSHGTGLNTEAFF. CDR3 DNA sequence: TGTGCCAGCAGCCACGGAACAGGTCTGAACACTGAAGCTTTCTTT.

The rearrangement uses TRBV2 and TRBJ1-3; no clear D. CDR1 and CDR2 from the germline V gene are SNHLY and FYNNEI. Trimming took 4 bases from V and 2 from J, leaving 12 bases between them. This CDR3 contains 15 residues. The CDR3 spells CASSGNFAAGNTIYF. As DNA, the CDR3 is TGTGCCAGCAGTGGCAACTTTGCGGCTGGAAACACCATATATTTT.

As concerns this clone: Relative to the germline gene, one junction end is altered; a read error may explain this. The chain combines TRBV18 with TRBJ1-5; TRBD1 is a possible D gene (6 bases). Germline assignment: CDR1 KGHSH and CDR2 LQKENI. The CDR3 contains 13 residues. CDR3 amino acids: CASSPGGNQPQHF. In DNA, the CDR3 is TGTGCCAGCTCACCGGGGGGCAACCAGCCCCAGCATTTT. Variable domain in full (rest from reference TRBV18 and TRBJ1-5): NAGVMQNPRHLVRRRGQEARLRCSPMKGHSHVYWYRQLPEEGLKFMVYLQKENIIDESGMPKERFSAEFPKEGPSILRIQQVVRGDSAAYFCASSPGGNQPQHFGDGTRLSIL.

The chain joins TRBV13 to TRBJ1-2; D is ambiguous. Germline V gene lookup returns CDR1 PRHDT and CDR2 FYEKMQ (reference sequence). Deletions cut 8 bases from V and 0 bases from J, with 13 bases between. The CDR3 covers 14 residues. This chain's CDR3 is CASGKGSSNYGYTF. The CDR3, as DNA: TGTGCCAGCGGGAAAGGGTCTTCTAACTATGGCTACACCTTC.

The rearrangement uses TRBV2 and TRBJ1-1; tentative D call: TRBD1 (5 bases). The germline V and J ends were trimmed by 7 bases and 2 bases, with 14 bases remaining between them. This CDR3 comprises 14 residues. The germline gives CDR1 SNHLY, CDR2 FYNNEI. The CDR3 here is CASKPTEINTEAFF. As DNA, the CDR3 is TGTGCCAGCAAACCGACAGAAATTAACACTGAAGCTTTCTTT.

The CDR3 region has the DNA TGTGCCAGTAGTAGCCAATCTAGCGGCCTTGATACGCAGTATTTT. Translating it yields CASSSQSSGLDTQYF. J is TRBJ2-3 and V is TRBV19; 7 bases agree with TRBD2. The CDR3 is made up of 15 amino acids. The germline V gene has CDR1 LNHDA and CDR2 SQIVND (reference sequence). With 4 bases clipped from V and 6 bases from J, the junction kept 10 bases outside the gene matches. The variable domain in full, with the rest retrieved from reference TRBV19 and TRBJ2-3, is DGGITQSPKYLFRKEGQNVTLSCEQNLNHDAMYWYRQDPGQGLRLIYYSQIVNDFQKGDIAEGYSVSREKKESFPLTVTSAQKNPTAFYLCASSSQSSGLDTQYFGPGTRLTVL.

CDR3 sequence reads: CASSPGRGRFQNEQYF. CDR3 coding DNA: TGTGCCAGCAGCCCAGGGAGGGGGCGTTTTCAAAACGAGCAGTACTTC. The V and J genes are TRBV3-1 (or the pseudogene TRBV3-2) and TRBJ2-7; D may be TRBD1 or TRBD2 (7 bases each). Per the germline V gene, CDR1 is LGHDT and CDR2 is YNNKEL (reference sequence). V dropped 4 bases and J dropped 5 bases, with 21 bases sitting between them. CDR3 length: 16 amino acids.

CDR3 amino acids: CASSSGQFASGNTIYF. The CDR3, as DNA: TGCGCCAGCAGCTCGGGACAGTTCGCCTCTGGAAACACCATATATTTT. The chain joins TRBV5-1 to TRBJ1-3; TRBD1 aligns across 7 bases. V lost 3 bases, J lost 0 bases, and 6 bases stayed unmatched. CDR1 and CDR2 (germline): SGHRS, YFSETQ. This CDR3 contains 16 residues.

The rearrangement links TRBV11-2 to TRBJ1-1, with 7 bases identical to TRBD1. This CDR3 is built from 16 residues. Germline trimming cut 5 bases from V and 3 bases from J; bases unmatched to any gene: 12. Germline lookup yields CDR1 SGHAT and CDR2 FQNNGV. CDR3: CASSLRQGEGDTEAFF. The CDR3 region has the DNA TGTGCCAGCAGCCTTCGACAGGGAGAAGGGGACACTGAAGCTTTCTTT.